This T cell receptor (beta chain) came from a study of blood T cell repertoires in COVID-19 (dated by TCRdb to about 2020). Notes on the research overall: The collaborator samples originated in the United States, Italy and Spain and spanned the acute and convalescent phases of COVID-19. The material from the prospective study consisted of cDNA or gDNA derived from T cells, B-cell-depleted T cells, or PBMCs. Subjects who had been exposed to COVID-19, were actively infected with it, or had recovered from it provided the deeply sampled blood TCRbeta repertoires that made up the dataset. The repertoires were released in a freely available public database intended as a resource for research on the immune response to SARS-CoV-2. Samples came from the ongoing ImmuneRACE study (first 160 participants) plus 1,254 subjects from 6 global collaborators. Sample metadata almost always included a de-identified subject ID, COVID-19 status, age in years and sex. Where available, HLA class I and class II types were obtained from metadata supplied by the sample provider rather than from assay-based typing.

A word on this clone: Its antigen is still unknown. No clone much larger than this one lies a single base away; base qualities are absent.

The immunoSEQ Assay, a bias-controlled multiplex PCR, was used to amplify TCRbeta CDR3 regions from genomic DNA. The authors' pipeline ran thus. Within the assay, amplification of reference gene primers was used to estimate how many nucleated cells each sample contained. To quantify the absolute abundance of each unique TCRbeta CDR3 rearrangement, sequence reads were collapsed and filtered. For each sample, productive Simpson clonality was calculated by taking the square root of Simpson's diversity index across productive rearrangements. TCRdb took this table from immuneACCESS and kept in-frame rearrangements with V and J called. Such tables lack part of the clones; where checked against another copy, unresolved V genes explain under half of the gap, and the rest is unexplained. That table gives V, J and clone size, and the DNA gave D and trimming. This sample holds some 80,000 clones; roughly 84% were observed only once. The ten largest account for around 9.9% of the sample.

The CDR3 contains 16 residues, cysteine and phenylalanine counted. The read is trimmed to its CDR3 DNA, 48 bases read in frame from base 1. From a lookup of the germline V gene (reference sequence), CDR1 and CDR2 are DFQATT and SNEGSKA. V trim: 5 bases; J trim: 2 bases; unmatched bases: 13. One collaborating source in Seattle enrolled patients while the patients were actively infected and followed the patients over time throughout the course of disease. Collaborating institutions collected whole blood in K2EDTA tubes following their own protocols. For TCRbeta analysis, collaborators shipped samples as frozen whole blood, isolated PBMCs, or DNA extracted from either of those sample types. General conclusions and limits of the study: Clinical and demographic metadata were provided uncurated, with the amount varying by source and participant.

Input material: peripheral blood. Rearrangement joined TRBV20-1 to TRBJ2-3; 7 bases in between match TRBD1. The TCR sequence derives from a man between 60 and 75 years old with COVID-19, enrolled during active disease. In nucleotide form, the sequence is TGCAGTGCTCGTGACCGGGACAGACAATACACAGATACGCAGTATTTT. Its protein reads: CSARDRDRQYTDTQYF.